This T cell receptor beta chain came from a study of T cells in Graves' hyperthyroidism and ophthalmopathy. On this clonotype: Its matching antigen is unknown.

Uncontrolled infection, other autoimmune disease, pregnancy or lactation excluded patients. General study findings and limits: Ophthalmopathy was model-predicted a median around 6.1 months pre-onset. Clonotypes that were expanded in thyroid above 0.001 mostly appeared in blood too.

Amplified regions were TCR beta CDR3 sequences from RNA transcripts. First-round RT-PCR with HTBI primers amplified the TCR CDR3 region. TCRdb processed the multiplex PCR reads anew with MiXCR; each CDR3 protein has one entry. The sample holds 500,000 to 600,000 distinct CDR3 sequences, over 35% seen once. Germline lookup yields CDR1 SQVTM and CDR2 ANQGSEA. The CDR3 loop spans 13 amino acids. Trimming cost V 3 bases and J 5 bases; bases outside gene matches: 7. The TCR comes from an adult woman with Graves' disease, either hyperthyroidism or ophthalmopathy (not recorded which). V and J are TRBV29-1 and TRBJ2-7, with 7 bases aligning to TRBD1. The sample taken for sequencing was peripheral blood or thyroid tissue (not recorded which). The CDR3 coding sequence is TGCAGCGTTGACCAGACAGGGACCCACGAGCAGTACTTC. Its protein product is CSVDQTGTHEQYF.